A selection of T cell receptor beta chains follows, all from one sample in a study of T cells in Graves' hyperthyroidism and ophthalmopathy. TCRdb reanalysed the multiplex PCR reads using MiXCR and keeps one entry per CDR3 protein. The table records 300,000 or so distinct CDR3 sequences, about a sixth of them present only once. Sample: blood. The source of these receptors is a woman between 55 and 75 years old with Graves' ophthalmopathy. The CDR3 runs from the conserved cysteine through the conserved F or W. The order of the fields is CDR3 DNA, CDR3 protein, CDR3 length, clone size, J gene, V gene, D gene. D genes are given only for firm matches. Clone sizes are given selectively: once, few, many, or a class where the clone is expanded.

DNA: TGCGCCAGCAGCCAAGATACAGGACAGATCTCCTACGAGCAGTACTTC
CDR3: CASSQDTGQISYEQYF
length: 16
size: .
J: TRBJ2-7
V: TRBV4-3
D: .

DNA: TGTGCCAGCAGCCTACGAATTAACTATGGCTACACCTTC
CDR3: CASSLRINYGYTF
length: 13
size: many
J: TRBJ1-2
V: TRBV27
D: .

DNA: TGCGCCAGCAGCGTTGCAGGGTACCACAATGAGCAGTTCTTC
CDR3: CASSVAGYHNEQFF
length: 14
size: many
J: TRBJ2-1
V: TRBV5-1
D: .

DNA: TGTGCCAGCAGTTACGTCTCGGGGAAGCCCTACAATGAGCAGTTCTTC
CDR3: CASSYVSGKPYNEQFF
length: 16
size: few
J: TRBJ2-1
V: TRBV6-2/TRBV6-3
D: .

DNA: TGTGCCAGCTCACGGGGGCTAGTAAACACTGAAGCTTTCTTT
CDR3: CASSRGLVNTEAFF
length: 14
size: many
J: TRBJ1-1
V: TRBV18
D: .

DNA: TGTGCCAGCAGCCCCGGGGCTAGCGGCTACAATGAGCAGTTCTTC
CDR3: CASSPGASGYNEQFF
length: 15
size: .
J: TRBJ2-1
V: TRBV11-2
D: TRBD2

DNA: TGTGCCAGCAGTGCCGGACAGGGAATCAATGAGCAGTTCTTC
CDR3: CASSAGQGINEQFF
length: 14
size: many
J: TRBJ2-1
V: TRBV28
D: TRBD1

DNA: TGCAGTGCCAAAGAGGGGCGGCGGGAAAAACTGTTTTTT
CDR3: CSAKEGRREKLFF
length: 13
size: many
J: TRBJ1-4
V: TRBV20-1
D: .

DNA: TGCGCCAGCAGTGAGGAGTTGAGACAGAGGAATGAGCAGTTCTTC
CDR3: CASSEELRQRNEQFF
length: 15
size: few
J: TRBJ2-1
V: TRBV10-2
D: .

DNA: TGTGCCAGCAGCCGGGACGGCAACTACGAGCAGTACTTC
CDR3: CASSRDGNYEQYF
length: 13
size: .
J: TRBJ2-7
V: TRBV11-2
D: .

DNA: TGTGCCAGCAAGTCTTGGTCAGCTAGTCGCAAAAACATTCAGTACTTC
CDR3: CASKSWSASRKNIQYF
length: 16
size: many
J: TRBJ2-4
V: TRBV2
D: .

DNA: TGTGCCAGTAGTTACCGGGACACTGAAGCTTTCTTT
CDR3: CASSYRDTEAFF
length: 12
size: many
J: TRBJ1-1
V: TRBV19
D: .

DNA: TGTGCCAGCAGCTTACGACCGTCATCCTATGGCTACACCTTC
CDR3: CASSLRPSSYGYTF
length: 14
size: many
J: TRBJ1-2
V: TRBV7-8
D: .

DNA: TGTGCCAGCGGCCCGGGCTCTAATGAAAAACTGTTTTTT
CDR3: CASGPGSNEKLFF
length: 13
size: many
J: TRBJ1-4
V: TRBV28
D: .

DNA: TGCGCCAGCAGTGAGCCACCCAGACAGGGGAACTATGGCTACACCTTC
CDR3: CASSEPPRQGNYGYTF
length: 16
size: .
J: TRBJ1-2
V: TRBV10-1
D: TRBD1

DNA: TGTGCCAGCAGCCAAGTGGGCGGGGGGATGAGTGAGCAGTTCTTC
CDR3: CASSQVGGGMSEQFF
length: 15
size: many
J: TRBJ2-1
V: TRBV3-1
D: TRBD2

DNA: TGCAGTGCTTTAGAAGGAGCGCACTTATACGAGCAGTACTTC
CDR3: CSALEGAHLYEQYF
length: 14
size: few
J: TRBJ2-7
V: TRBV20-1
D: .

DNA: TGCAGTGCTAGAAATCTTCTAGCGCGCGATTCCTCCTACGAGCAGTACTTC
CDR3: CSARNLLARDSSYEQYF
length: 17
size: many
J: TRBJ2-7
V: TRBV20-1
D: .

DNA: TGCAGCGCCGAACGGGATGAAAAACTGTTTTTT
CDR3: CSAERDEKLFF
length: 11
size: .
J: TRBJ1-4
V: TRBV29-1
D: .

DNA: TGCGCCAGCGGCGAACCCGGACAGGGGGGCGGCTACACCTTC
CDR3: CASGEPGQGGGYTF
length: 14
size: many
J: TRBJ1-2
V: TRBV5-1
D: TRBD1

DNA: TGTGCCAGCAGTACTAATCGGCACAGCTACAATGAGCAGTTCTTC
CDR3: CASSTNRHSYNEQFF
length: 15
size: .
J: TRBJ2-1
V: TRBV6-7
D: .

DNA: TGTGCCAGCAGTTACGAGGCAGGGGGAGGCCAGCCCCAGCATTTT
CDR3: CASSYEAGGGQPQHF
length: 15
size: .
J: TRBJ1-5
V: TRBV6-6
D: TRBD1

DNA: TGCAGTGCTAGAGAGACAGAATATGGCTACACCTTC
CDR3: CSARETEYGYTF
length: 12
size: few
J: TRBJ1-2
V: TRBV20-1
D: .

DNA: TGTGCCAGCAGTGAAGCAGTTGGTGGGACGACTTATGAAAAACTGTTTTTT
CDR3: CASSEAVGGTTYEKLFF
length: 17
size: .
J: TRBJ1-4
V: TRBV6-1
D: .

DNA: TGCAGTGCTAGACGAGCGGGGGGCCTAACGGGGGGCCAACGCGAGCAGTACTTC
CDR3: CSARRAGGLTGGQREQYF
length: 18
size: many
J: TRBJ2-7
V: TRBV20-1
D: TRBD2

DNA: TGTGCCAGCAGCGCCAACCCCATGAACACTGAAGCTTTCTTT
CDR3: CASSANPMNTEAFF
length: 14
size: .
J: TRBJ1-1
V: TRBV9
D: .

DNA: TGCGCCAGCAGGGAGACAGGGGCAGTTGAAAAACTGTTTTTT
CDR3: CASRETGAVEKLFF
length: 14
size: few
J: TRBJ1-4
V: TRBV10-2
D: TRBD1

DNA: TGTGCCAGCTCCCTGACACGGGGGTCAACTAATGAAAAACTGTTTTTT
CDR3: CASSLTRGSTNEKLFF
length: 16
size: .
J: TRBJ1-4
V: TRBV18
D: .

DNA: TGTGCCAGCAGCTCCCGACCCCCAGCCTCCGGAAACACCATATATTTT
CDR3: CASSSRPPASGNTIYF
length: 16
size: many
J: TRBJ1-3
V: TRBV3-1
D: .

DNA: TGTGCCAGCCAGGACGGACGGGATCAGCCCCAGCATTTT
CDR3: CASQDGRDQPQHF
length: 13
size: many
J: TRBJ1-5
V: TRBV2
D: .

DNA: TGTGCCAGCAGCTTTGGCGGCGCCTATTTCTACAATGAGCAGTTCTTC
CDR3: CASSFGGAYFYNEQFF
length: 16
size: many
J: TRBJ2-1
V: TRBV7-2
D: .

DNA: TGCGCCAGCAGCCAAAGCCGGGACTTAGCTAGCGCAAACCAAGAGACCCAGTACTTC
CDR3: CASSQSRDLASANQETQYF
length: 19
size: few
J: TRBJ2-5
V: TRBV4-1
D: .

DNA: TGTGCCAGCAGTTCGGACAAGGGGAGACTTAATGAAAAACTGTTTTTT
CDR3: CASSSDKGRLNEKLFF
length: 16
size: many
J: TRBJ1-4
V: TRBV27
D: .

DNA: TGCAGTGCTAGTTCACTGACGTTTGGCTACACCTTC
CDR3: CSASSLTFGYTF
length: 12
size: many
J: TRBJ1-2
V: TRBV20-1
D: .

DNA: TGTGCCAGTGGACTCTATGGCTACACCTTC
CDR3: CASGLYGYTF
length: 10
size: .
J: TRBJ1-2
V: TRBV19
D: .

DNA: TGTGCCAGCACCCCAGCAGGGGGGCAATGGAAGAATGGCTACACCTTC
CDR3: CASTPAGGQWKNGYTF
length: 16
size: few
J: TRBJ1-2
V: TRBV28
D: TRBD1

DNA: TGTGCCAGCAGTTGGGGACAGCTCAGCACAGATACGCAGTATTTT
CDR3: CASSWGQLSTDTQYF
length: 15
size: .
J: TRBJ2-3
V: TRBV6-2/TRBV6-3
D: TRBD1

DNA: TGTGCCAGCAGCCTGGAGACGGCTAGCGGGGGAAATGAGCAGTTCTTC
CDR3: CASSLETASGGNEQFF
length: 16
size: many
J: TRBJ2-1
V: TRBV4-2
D: TRBD2

DNA: TGTGCCAGTAGTTCCAGACAGGGAGCTAACTATGGCTACACCTTC
CDR3: CASSSRQGANYGYTF
length: 15
size: .
J: TRBJ1-2
V: TRBV19
D: TRBD1

DNA: TGTGCCAGCGGGGGGACCGGGGGGGATCAGCCCCAGCATTTT
CDR3: CASGGTGGDQPQHF
length: 14
size: many
J: TRBJ1-5
V: TRBV2
D: .

DNA: TGCAGTGCTAGAGAATGGGACAGGGGGCTTTTCTTCACTGAAGCTTTCTTT
CDR3: CSAREWDRGLFFTEAFF
length: 17
size: many
J: TRBJ1-1
V: TRBV20-1
D: TRBD1

DNA: TGTGCCAGTAGTATAGGGCCAGCGAGCGAGACCCAGTACTTC
CDR3: CASSIGPASETQYF
length: 14
size: .
J: TRBJ2-5
V: TRBV19
D: .

DNA: TGTGCCAGCAGCCCAGGACAGGGGGCTCAAGAGACCCAGTACTTC
CDR3: CASSPGQGAQETQYF
length: 15
size: many
J: TRBJ2-5
V: TRBV7-9
D: TRBD1

DNA: TGCAGTGCCACTAGTCGGGGGGCGGGCAGCAATCAGCCCCAGCATTTT
CDR3: CSATSRGAGSNQPQHF
length: 16
size: .
J: TRBJ1-5
V: TRBV20-1
D: .

DNA: TGTGCCAGCAGCTTAACGACAGCTTCCTACGAGCAGTACTTC
CDR3: CASSLTTASYEQYF
length: 14
size: many
J: TRBJ2-7
V: TRBV7-6
D: .

DNA: TGCAGCGTTATTGCCCAGGCTGGAAACACCATATATTTT
CDR3: CSVIAQAGNTIYF
length: 13
size: .
J: TRBJ1-3
V: TRBV29-1
D: .

DNA: TGTGCCAGCAGTGAACTCGGGACAGGGGATTCACCCCTCCACTTT
CDR3: CASSELGTGDSPLHF
length: 15
size: many
J: TRBJ1-6
V: TRBV6-1
D: TRBD1

DNA: TGTGCCAGCAGTTTAGATGGAGGGCGTCAGCCCCAGCATTTT
CDR3: CASSLDGGRQPQHF
length: 14
size: many
J: TRBJ1-5
V: TRBV12-3/TRBV12-4
D: .

DNA: TGTGCCAGCAGTCACCCGGGATGGGACATCGGAAATGAAGCTTTCTTT
CDR3: CASSHPGWDIGNEAFF
length: 16
size: many
J: TRBJ1-1
V: TRBV6-1
D: .

DNA: TGTGCCAGCAGCCATCGGGACAGCTCCTACAATGAGCAGTTCTTC
CDR3: CASSHRDSSYNEQFF
length: 15
size: many
J: TRBJ2-1
V: TRBV3-1
D: TRBD1

DNA: TGTGCCAGCAGTGCTATTACCGGGACAGGGGGCTTGGAGCCCCAGCATTTT
CDR3: CASSAITGTGGLEPQHF
length: 17
size: .
J: TRBJ1-5
V: TRBV6-1
D: TRBD1

DNA: TGTGCCAGCAGCGGGACAGGGGCCGGCACAGATACGCAGTATTTT
CDR3: CASSGTGAGTDTQYF
length: 15
size: many
J: TRBJ2-3
V: TRBV11-3
D: TRBD1

DNA: TGTGCCAGCAGCCCGGGACTCGATGAGCAGTTCTTC
CDR3: CASSPGLDEQFF
length: 12
size: many
J: TRBJ2-1
V: TRBV11-2
D: .